The 11 T cell receptor beta chains given below trace back to one sample, sequenced in a study of regulatory T cells in long-lasting Graves disease. Noted time point: persistent/refractory GD, antithyroid drugs over 5 years with positive TRAb. RNA isolated from PBMCs was used to make the TCR library. Arm-PCR with iRepertoire HTBI primers amplified the CDR3 regions for these TCR beta libraries. TCRdb analysed the multiplex PCR reads with MiXCR anew, one entry per CDR3 protein. The sample contains 400,000 to 500,000 distinct CDR3 sequences, around 20% of which appear only once. The source material was peripheral blood mononuclear cells (PBMCs), sampled when the disease was refractory, from a patient treated with antithyroid drugs. Receptor source: a female donor with Graves disease.

At least ten counts were recorded for this clonotype. V gene TRBV11-2 combines with J gene TRBJ1-1; no firm D call. The CDR3 has 15 residues. V was cut by 5 bases and J by 2 bases, with 15 bases left in between. Germline lookup yields CDR1 SGHAT and CDR2 FQNNGV. The CDR3 nucleotides are TGTGCCAGCAGCCCCCGTCCCTACCTCAACACTGAAGCTTTCTTT. This sequence encodes CASSPRPYLNTEAFF.

The chain is built from TRBV6-2 or TRBV6-3 and TRBJ2-7; perhaps TRBD1 as D (6 bases). The CDR3 sequence is 13 residues long. CDR1 is MNHEY, CDR2 SVGEGT, per germline. V shed 5 bases and J shed 4 bases, with 12 bases lying between them. Here the CDR3 DNA reads TGTGCCAGCAGTCCGACAGGACTTTACGAGCAGTACTTC. Amino acids: CASSPTGLYEQYF.

The rearrangement joins TRBV18 to TRBJ2-7, with 14 positions matching TRBD2. Trimming cost V 2 bases and J 3 bases; bases outside gene matches: 3. CDR3 length: 16 residues. From germline, CDR1 is KGHSH and CDR2 LQKENI. The chain's CDR3 is CASSPGTSGRNYEQYF. CDR3 DNA: TGTGCCAGCTCACCAGGGACTAGCGGGAGAAACTACGAGCAGTACTTC.

This clonotype was seen a few times. V is TRBV6-1 and J is TRBJ1-1; D not certain. Trimming stripped 6 bases from V and 0 bases from J, with 17 bases between. Looked up from germline, CDR1 is MNHNS and CDR2 is SASEGT. This CDR3 spans 16 amino acids. CDR3 bases: TGTGCCAGCAGGCTCCGGGAGGATATCATGAACACTGAAGCTTTCTTT. It yields the protein CASRLREDIMNTEAFF.

This clonotype was seen many times. The chain combines TRBV20-1 with TRBJ2-7; D not certain. Germline V gene data show CDR1 as DFQATT and CDR2 as SNEGSKA (reference sequence). V shed 0 bases and J shed 1 base, with 7 bases lying between them. The CDR3 contains 13 residues. CDR3 in amino acids: CSARDQTSYEQYF. The CDR3 nucleotides are TGCAGTGCTAGAGATCAGACTTCCTACGAGCAGTACTTC.

This clonotype has a handful of counts. The V call is TRBV10-3, the J call TRBJ2-7; 9 bases are a match to TRBD1. Trimming at V came to 3 bases and at J to 2 bases, leaving 5 bases not matched to a gene. Germline lookup yields CDR1 ENHRY and CDR2 SYGVKD. This CDR3 has 15 amino acids. The CDR3 DNA reads TGTGCCATCAGTGATGCCAACAGGGGGCCCTACGAGCAGTACTTC. Its translation is CAISDANRGPYEQYF.

Many counts were recorded for this clonotype. This sequence joins TRBV27 and TRBJ2-4, with 9 positions matching TRBD1. CDR1 and CDR2 from the germline V gene are MNHEY and SMNVEV (reference sequence). The CDR3 has 15 amino acids. V gave up 6 bases and J gave up 4 bases; unmatched junction bases: 7. CDR3 residues: CASSLWGQGKNIQYF. In nucleotides, the CDR3 is TGTGCCAGCAGCCTATGGGGACAGGGTAAAAACATTCAGTACTTC.

The genes are TRBV15 and TRBJ2-5, with D unclear. V gave up 0 bases and J gave up 5 bases, with 10 bases separating them. Germline CDR1 is LNHNV and CDR2 is YYDKDF (reference sequence). The CDR3 has 14 amino acids. CDR3 amino acids: CATSREGELETQYF. The CDR3 DNA sequence: TGTGCCACCAGCAGAGAAGGAGAATTGGAGACCCAGTACTTC.

This clonotype came up many times. V is TRBV27 and J is TRBJ1-2; 7 bases agree with TRBD1. Trimming removed 6 bases from V and 2 bases from J; junction bases left unmatched: 6. Per the germline V gene, CDR1 is MNHEY and CDR2 is SMNVEV (reference sequence). This CDR3 comprises 14 residues. CDR3 DNA: TGTGCCAGCAGCCCGACAGGGTTAAACTATGGCTACACCTTC. Translating gives CASSPTGLNYGYTF.

Only a few counts were recorded for this clonotype. This sequence joins TRBV6-1 and TRBJ2-7; 11 nucleotides agree with TRBD1. V shed 5 bases and J 6 bases; nucleotides not matched to a gene: 3. This CDR3 has 13 residues. Germline CDR1 and CDR2: MNHNS and SASEGT. This chain's CDR3 is CASSPGQGVEQYF. In nucleotides, the CDR3 is TGTGCCAGCAGTCCGGGACAGGGGGTCGAGCAGTACTTC.

There are a few counts of this clonotype. This rearrangement joins TRBV27 to TRBJ1-2, with D possibly being TRBD1 (5 bases). V shed 3 bases and J shed 8 bases, with 13 bases lying between them. The germline V gene encodes CDR1 MNHEY and CDR2 SMNVEV (reference sequence). The CDR3 extends over 13 amino acids. DNA for the CDR3: TGTGCCAGCAGTTTTTACCCCCGGGGGGGCTACACCTTC. This sequence encodes CASSFYPRGGYTF.